Following are 5 T cell receptor beta chains from one sample sequenced in a study of blood T cell repertoires in COVID-19. The protocol was immunoSEQ multiplex PCR, while the TCRdb copy is restricted to in-frame clones and leaves out a portion. The sample lists about 170,000 clones; roughly 93% were seen once. The material sequenced was peripheral blood. All receptors derive from a man aged 18 to 30 with COVID-19, enrolled during active disease.

The CDR3 nucleotides read TGTGCCAGCAGTTTGGGGACAGCGCTCTATGGCTACACCTTC. This encodes CASSLGTALYGYTF. The gene calls are TRBV25-1 and TRBJ1-2; 7 bases line up with TRBD1. Per the germline V gene, CDR1 is MGHDK and CDR2 is SYGVNS. The V and J ends lost 5 bases and 4 bases, in that order; junction bases with no gene match: 7. There are 14 residues in the CDR3.

The V call is TRBV3-1 (or the pseudogene TRBV3-2), the J call TRBJ2-7; possible D gene TRBD2, 6 bases. Germline lookup yields CDR1 LGHDT and CDR2 YNNKEL (reference sequence). Trimming removed 6 bases from V and 6 bases from J, with 15 bases in between. The CDR3 is made up of 13 amino acids. CDR3 in amino acids: CASRLVGGGEQYF. The CDR3 nucleotides are TGTGCCAGCAGGTTAGTTGGGGGAGGCGAGCAGTACTTC.

This clone was counted once. J is TRBJ2-3 and V is TRBV27, with 8 nucleotides matching TRBD1. The germline V gene encodes CDR1 MNHEY and CDR2 SMNVEV (reference sequence). The V gene end was trimmed by 5 bases and the J gene end by 5 bases; junction bases not matched to a gene: 9. The CDR3 totals 15 residues. This chain's CDR3 is CASSGRDRFRDTQYF. For the CDR3, the DNA is TGTGCCAGCAGTGGGCGGGACAGGTTCAGAGATACGCAGTATTTT.

The CDR3, as DNA: TGTGCCAGCTCACCACCCGCCGGGATTAATACCTACGAGCAGTACTTC. Translating gives CASSPPAGINTYEQYF. The chain employs TRBV18 and TRBJ2-7; the D gene is possibly TRBD2 (5 bases). This CDR3 has 16 residues. CDR1 is KGHSH and CDR2 is LQKENI in the germline V gene. Trimming pared 0 bases from V and 2 bases from J, leaving 14 bases between.

V usage is TRBV29-1 and J usage is TRBJ2-7; no clear D gene. This CDR3 has 13 residues. Germline values: CDR1 SQVTM, CDR2 ANQGSEA. V lost 2 bases to trimming and J lost 0 bases, with 8 bases between them. This CDR3 reads CSVEIQDSYEQYF. CDR3 DNA sequence: TGCAGCGTTGAAATCCAGGACTCCTACGAGCAGTACTTC.